These 13 T cell receptor beta chains came from one sample sequenced in a study of T-cell memory formation after mild COVID-19. MiXCR was run by TCRdb on the 5' RACE reads, yielding one entry per CDR3 protein. The data contain 65,000 to 90,000 distinct CDR3 sequences, roughly 13% of them singletons. The sequenced material came from PBMCs or a T cell subset sorted from them (not recorded which). These receptors were obtained from an adult woman who had mild COVID-19 (a few samples of this study predate the infection). Cell type and time point are not known.

In its sample, this clonotype was seen a few times. The V call is TRBV2, the J call TRBJ2-1; 10 bases are shared with TRBD2. From germline, CDR1 is SNHLY and CDR2 FYNNEI. The CDR3 has 16 amino acids. The V and J ends lost 3 bases and 10 bases, in that order; junction bases with no gene match: 12. The CDR3 is CASSDGERGGLEEQFF. CDR3 in DNA: TGTGCCAGCAGTGACGGCGAGCGGGGGGGCCTGGAGGAGCAGTTCTTC.

The V and J genes are TRBV23-1 and TRBJ1-1, with 7 bases lining up with TRBD1. TRBV23-1 is an open reading frame, and its role is uncertain. The J segment lost 0 bases and the V segment lost 3 bases, leaving 4 bases of the junction unmatched. This CDR3 comprises 15 residues. The CDR3: CASSHRGWMNTEAFF. CDR3 DNA sequence: TGCGCCAGCAGTCACAGGGGGTGGATGAACACTGAAGCTTTCTTT.

This clonotype was detected only a few times. The CDR3 DNA follows: TGTGCCAGCAGCTTGGGCAGTCTTCACACTGAAGCTTTCTTT. Translated, it gives CASSLGSLHTEAFF. The chain links TRBV7-8 to TRBJ1-1; D is undetermined. The CDR3 has 14 amino acids. V shed 3 bases and J shed 3 bases, with 11 bases lying between them. Germline V gives CDR1 SGHVS, CDR2 FQNEAQ.

This clonotype appeared a few times. The chain recombines TRBV14 with TRBJ2-7; TRBD1 matches 8 bases. V lost 4 bases to trimming and J lost 2 bases; unmatched junction nucleotides: 10. CDR1 is SGHDN, CDR2 FVKESK, per germline. The CDR3 spans 16 residues. CDR3 residues: CASSLYRTGLTYEQYF. The CDR3 region has the DNA TGTGCCAGCAGCCTTTACAGGACAGGGCTGACCTACGAGCAGTACTTC.

The V call is TRBV6-5, the J call TRBJ2-7, with 9 nucleotides matching TRBD2. Germline CDR1 MNHEY, CDR2 SVGAGI. V lost 7 bases to trimming and J lost 2 bases; unmatched junction nucleotides: 9. The CDR3 consists of 15 residues. DNA of the CDR3: TGTGCCAGCACCTACGGGGCTAGCGGGACCTACGAGCAGTACTTC. Translating it yields CASTYGASGTYEQYF.

This clonotype turned up a few times. This chain connects TRBV15 to TRBJ2-3; 10 bases agree with TRBD2. The CDR3 totals 19 residues. The germline CDR1 and CDR2 sequences are LNHNV and YYDKDF (reference sequence). V gave up 0 bases and J gave up 1 base; unmatched junction bases: 10. CDR3: CATSRDHYRLAGGTDTQYF. The CDR3, as DNA: TGTGCCACCAGCAGAGATCATTATCGACTAGCGGGTGGCACAGATACGCAGTATTTT.

There are a few counts of this clonotype. This CDR3 is CASSLAYITEPTDTQYF. The CDR3 region has the DNA TGCGCCAGCAGCTTGGCCTACATAACAGAACCCACAGATACGCAGTATTTT. V is TRBV5-1 and J is TRBJ2-3, with D unclear. The ends were cut back, 0 bases at V and 2 bases at J, with 16 bases in the middle. The CDR3 contains 17 residues. Looked up from germline, CDR1 is SGHRS and CDR2 is YFSETQ.

V and J are TRBV13 and TRBJ2-1; D gene unclear. V was shortened by 1 base and J by 4 bases, with 11 bases between the two germline ends. CDR3 size: 15 residues. The V gene's germline CDR1 is PRHDT and CDR2 FYEKMQ (reference sequence). The CDR3 loop is CASSLVLVGYNEQFF. Written as DNA, the CDR3 is TGTGCCAGCAGCTTAGTTTTGGTAGGGTACAATGAGCAGTTCTTC.

This clonotype was found a few times. The chain links TRBV11-2 to TRBJ1-1; D is undetermined. The CDR3 has 11 amino acids. CDR1 is SGHAT, CDR2 FQNNGV, per germline. Trimming shortened V by 4 bases and J by 4 bases, and 4 bases separated the two germline ends. The CDR3 reads CASSSATEAFF. CDR3 nucleotides: TGTGCCAGCAGCTCAGCCACTGAAGCTTTCTTT.

The chain joins TRBV5-1 to TRBJ2-1, with no clear D. The germline gives CDR1 SGHRS, CDR2 YFSETQ. Trimming shortened V by 5 bases and J by 6 bases, and 6 bases separated the two germline ends. This CDR3 region has 11 residues. This CDR3 reads CASRLTNEQFF. The CDR3 DNA reads as TGCGCCAGCAGGCTTACCAATGAGCAGTTCTTC.

This clonotype has only a few counts. The rearrangement uses TRBV6-1 and TRBJ2-4, with 7 bases matching TRBD1. The CDR3 extends over 18 amino acids. CDR1 and CDR2 from the germline V gene are MNHNS and SASEGT. Trimming removed 5 bases from V and 1 base from J; junction bases left unmatched: 14. The CDR3 coding sequence is TGTGCCAGCAGTCTTGACGAGGGACAGTGGGCGGCCAAAAACATTCAGTACTTC. Its protein product is CASSLDEGQWAAKNIQYF.

This clonotype was counted between two and nine times. V usage is TRBV2 and J usage is TRBJ2-5; no firm D call. Trimming took off 1 base at V and 5 bases at J, with 11 bases between the two ends. The CDR3 is 14 residues long. The germline V gene encodes CDR1 SNHLY and CDR2 FYNNEI. CDR3 region: CASSEGRSGETQYF. CDR3 nucleotides: TGTGCCAGCAGTGAAGGACGGTCCGGGGAGACCCAGTACTTC.

The chain couples TRBV7-9 to TRBJ2-1; TRBD2 matches 8 bases. The CDR3 runs to 15 residues. CDR1 and CDR2 from the germline V gene are SEHNR and FQNEAQ (reference sequence). The junction had 7 bases not matched to a gene; V was cut back by 3 bases and J by 6 bases. In nucleotides, the CDR3 is TGTGCCAGCAGCTTTGGGAGCGGGGGTGTCAATGAGCAGTTCTTC. It translates to CASSFGSGGVNEQFF.